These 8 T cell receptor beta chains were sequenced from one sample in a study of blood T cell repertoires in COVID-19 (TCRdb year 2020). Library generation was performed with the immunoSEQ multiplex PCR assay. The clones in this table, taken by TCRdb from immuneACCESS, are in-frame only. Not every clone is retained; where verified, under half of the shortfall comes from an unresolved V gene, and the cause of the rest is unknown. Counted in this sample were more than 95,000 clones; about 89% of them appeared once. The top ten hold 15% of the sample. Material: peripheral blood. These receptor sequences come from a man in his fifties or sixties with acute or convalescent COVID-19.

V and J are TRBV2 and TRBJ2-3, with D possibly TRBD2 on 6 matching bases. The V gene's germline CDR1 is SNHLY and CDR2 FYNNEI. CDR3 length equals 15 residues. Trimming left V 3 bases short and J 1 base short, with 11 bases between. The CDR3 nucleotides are TGTGCCAGCAGTGACGGCGGGATAGGCACAGATACGCAGTATTTT. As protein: CASSDGGIGTDTQYF. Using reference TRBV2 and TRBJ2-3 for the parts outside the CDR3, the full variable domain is EPEVTQTPSHQVTQMGQEVILRCVPISNHLYFYWYRQILGQKVEFLVSFYNNEISEKSEIFDDQFSVERPDGSNFTLKIRSTKLEDSAMYFCASSDGGIGTDTQYFGPGTRLTVL.

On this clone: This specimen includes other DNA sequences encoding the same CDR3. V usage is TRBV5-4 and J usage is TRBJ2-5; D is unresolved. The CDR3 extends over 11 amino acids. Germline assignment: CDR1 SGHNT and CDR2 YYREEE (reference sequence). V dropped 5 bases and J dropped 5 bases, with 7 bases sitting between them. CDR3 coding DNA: TGTGCCAGCAGTGGTGCGGAGACCCAGTACTTC. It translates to CASSGAETQYF.

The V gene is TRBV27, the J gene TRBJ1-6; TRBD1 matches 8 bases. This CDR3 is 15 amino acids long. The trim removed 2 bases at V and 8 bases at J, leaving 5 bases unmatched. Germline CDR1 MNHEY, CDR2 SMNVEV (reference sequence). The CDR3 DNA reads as TGTGCCAGCAGTTTAGGCAGGGGGCGCGATTCACCCCTCCACTTT. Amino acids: CASSLGRGRDSPLHF.

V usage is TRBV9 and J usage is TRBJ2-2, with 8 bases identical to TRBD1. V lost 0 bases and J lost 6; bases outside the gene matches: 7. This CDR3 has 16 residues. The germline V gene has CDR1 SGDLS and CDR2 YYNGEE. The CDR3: CASSVGSDREAGELFF. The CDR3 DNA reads TGTGCCAGCAGCGTAGGATCGGACAGGGAGGCCGGGGAGCTGTTTTTT.

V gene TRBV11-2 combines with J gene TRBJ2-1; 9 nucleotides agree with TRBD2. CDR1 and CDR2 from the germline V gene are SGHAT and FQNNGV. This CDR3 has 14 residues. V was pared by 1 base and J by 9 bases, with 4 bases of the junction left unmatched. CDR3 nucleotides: TGTGCCAGCAGCTTAGGGGTGCGGGAGGGTGAGCAGTTCTTC. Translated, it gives CASSLGVREGEQFF.

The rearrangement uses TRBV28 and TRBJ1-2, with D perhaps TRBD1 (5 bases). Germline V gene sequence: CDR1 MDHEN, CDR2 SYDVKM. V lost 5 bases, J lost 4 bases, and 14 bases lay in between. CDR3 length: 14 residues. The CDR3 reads CASSTPGDFYGYTF. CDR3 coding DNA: TGTGCCAGCAGTACCCCGGGGGATTTCTATGGCTACACCTTC.

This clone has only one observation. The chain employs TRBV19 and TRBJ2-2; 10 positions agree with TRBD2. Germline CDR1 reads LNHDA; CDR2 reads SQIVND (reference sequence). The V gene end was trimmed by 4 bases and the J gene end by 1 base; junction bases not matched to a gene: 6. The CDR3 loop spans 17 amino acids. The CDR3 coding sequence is TGTGCCAGTAGTAGTCCTGGACTAGCGGAGAACACCGGGGAGCTGTTTTTT. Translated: CASSSPGLAENTGELFF.

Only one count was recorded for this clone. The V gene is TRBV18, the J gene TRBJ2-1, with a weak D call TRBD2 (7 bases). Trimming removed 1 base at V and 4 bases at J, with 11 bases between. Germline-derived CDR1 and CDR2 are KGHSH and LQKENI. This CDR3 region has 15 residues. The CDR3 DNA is TGTGCCAGCTCACCACTCGGGGGGCGATACAATGAGCAGTTCTTC. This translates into CASSPLGGRYNEQFF.